One and the same sample provided the 28 T cell receptor beta chains below, sequenced in a study of T cells in narcolepsy. This table comes from immunoSEQ multiplex PCR, and its TCRdb copy is limited to in-frame clones, with some not included. The data show over 15,000 clones, about nine tenths seen once. Sequencing was done on a sample of memory (CD45RA-) CD4+ T cells from blood. The receptor source for this set is a human donor in good health.

V and J are TRBV7-3 and TRBJ1-2, with a possible D match to TRBD1 (6 bases). This CDR3 is 15 amino acids long. The V gene lost 1 base and the J gene lost 4 bases, with 13 bases spanning the gap. Germline V gives CDR1 SGHTA, CDR2 FQGTGA. The CDR3 spells CASSLSQDRSYGYTF. The CDR3 bases are TGTGCCAGCAGCTTAAGTCAGGACAGATCCTATGGCTACACCTTC.

J is TRBJ1-4 and V is TRBV5-1; 12 nucleotides line up with TRBD1. The junction had 6 bases not matched to a gene; V was cut back by 4 bases and J by 5 bases. The CDR3 is made up of 16 amino acids. CDR1 is SGHRS and CDR2 is YFSETQ in the germline V gene. The CDR3 spells CASSGTGGARNEKLFF. The CDR3 DNA reads TGCGCCAGCAGCGGGACAGGGGGCGCCCGGAATGAAAAACTGTTTTTT.

This clone was counted a few times. This CDR3 reads CASSLNTGTMNTEAFF. For the CDR3, the DNA is TGTGCCAGCAGCTTAAATACAGGGACCATGAACACTGAAGCTTTCTTT. V usage is TRBV7-8 and J usage is TRBJ1-1; TRBD1 is a possible D gene (6 bases). Germline values: CDR1 SGHVS, CDR2 FQNEAQ. This CDR3 is built from 16 residues. V lost 2 bases and J lost 0, with 13 bases in between.

V gene TRBV5-4 combines with J gene TRBJ2-2, with 12 bases fitting TRBD2. The V and J ends lost 7 bases and 5 bases, in that order; junction bases with no gene match: 12. Germline values: CDR1 SGHNT, CDR2 YYREEE (reference sequence). This CDR3 comprises 17 residues. CDR3 nucleotides: TGTGCCAGCGCGGGGCTAGCGGGAGGGCCGGGTACCGGGGAGCTGTTTTTT. This translates into CASAGLAGGPGTGELFF. Using reference TRBV5-4 and TRBJ2-2 for the parts outside the CDR3, the full variable domain is ETGVTQSPTHLIKTRGQQVTLRCSSQSGHNTVSWYQQALGQGPQFIFQYYREEENGRGNFPPRFSGLQFPNYSSELNVNALELDDSALYLCASAGLAGGPGTGELFFGEGSRLTVL.

Details on this clone: Mismatch with germline at one junction end may stem from a read error. The chain has TRBV6-6 and TRBJ2-7; D is ambiguous. Germline CDR1 and CDR2: MNHNY and SVGAGI (reference sequence). This CDR3 has 8 amino acids. CDR3 loop: CASERAHF. The CDR3 coding sequence is TGTGCCAGTGAGAGAGCACACTTC.

This clone was seen a single time. V gene TRBV5-4 combines with J gene TRBJ1-1; the D is unclear. V was pared by 2 bases and J by 4 bases, with 12 bases between. Germline CDR1 reads SGHNT; CDR2 reads YYREEE (reference sequence). There are 14 residues in the CDR3. CDR3 DNA: TGTGCCAGCAGCTTCGGAGGGTATGGCACTGAAGCTTTCTTT. This translates into CASSFGGYGTEAFF.

V gene TRBV30 combines with J gene TRBJ2-7; the match to TRBD2 covers 7 bases. CDR1 is GTSNPN and CDR2 is SVGIG in the germline V gene (reference sequence). The CDR3 has 16 residues. V gave up 0 bases and J gave up 3 bases; unmatched junction bases: 11. The CDR3 DNA sequence: TGTGCCTGGAGTGTAATTGGGCGGGGGACCTACTACGAGCAGTACTTC. Its protein is CAWSVIGRGTYYEQYF.

The rearrangement uses TRBV19 and TRBJ2-1, with 9 bases matching TRBD2. J gave up 8 bases and V 0 bases, and 14 bases lay outside the gene matches. Germline CDR1 reads LNHDA; CDR2 reads SQIVND (reference sequence). The CDR3 loop spans 18 amino acids. The CDR3: CASSIDRVASGIGDEQFF. The CDR3, as DNA: TGTGCCAGTAGTATAGATCGAGTGGCTAGCGGGATCGGAGATGAGCAGTTCTTC.

CDR3 coding DNA: TGTGCCAGCAGTTCGTCAAGTCGGGATACGCAGTATTTT. Translating it yields CASSSSSRDTQYF. The chain couples TRBV27 to TRBJ2-3; D uncertain. Trimming pared 4 bases from V and 6 bases from J, leaving 11 bases between. CDR1 is MNHEY, CDR2 SMNVEV, per germline (reference sequence). CDR3 size: 13 residues.

The chain employs TRBV7-6 and TRBJ2-3, with D possibly called TRBD1 or TRBD2 (7 bases each). This CDR3 has 14 amino acids. Per germline, CDR1 SGHVS and CDR2 FNYEAQ. V was shortened by 4 bases and J by 5 bases, with 13 bases between the two germline ends. CDR3 residues: CASSSRGREDTQYF. CDR3 bases: TGTGCCAGCAGCTCCAGGGGGAGGGAAGATACGCAGTATTTT.

J is TRBJ1-5 and V is TRBV21-1; the listed D gene, TRBD1, was not tested against the DNA. TRBV21-1 is an annotated pseudogene. CDR3 size: 15 residues. CDR3 coding DNA: TGTGCCAGCACATTGAGTAGGGGGCGGAATCAGCCCCAGCATTTT. Protein: CASTLSRGRNQPQHF.

The chain is built from TRBV6-1 and TRBJ2-7, with D perhaps being TRBD1 or TRBD2 (6 bases each). V was trimmed by 6 bases and J by 6 bases, leaving 21 bases between them. CDR1 is MNHNS and CDR2 is SASEGT in the germline V gene. The CDR3 has 15 residues. DNA of the CDR3: TGTGCCAGCAGCTCCAGTCGCTGGCCGGGGGCCGAGCAGTACTTC. Amino acids: CASSSSRWPGAEQYF.

A note on this clone: The CDR3 end shows no conserved phenylalanine or tryptophan, and so a read error is likely. The DNA is left out, because the CDR3 cannot be placed on it with certainty; the CDR3 is given as TCRdb lists it. The CDR3 reads CASSDSNC. The rearrangement links TRBV6-4 to TRBJ2-7; the table assigns TRBD2, which was not confirmed against the DNA. The length of the CDR3 is 8 amino acids, counting both ends. Germline V gene lookup returns CDR1 MRHNA and CDR2 SNTAGT.

The rearrangement joins TRBV5-6 to TRBJ2-5; tentatively, D is TRBD1 or TRBD2 (6 bases each). The DNA end favors TRBJ2-7, so the J call may be wrong. The V gene's germline CDR1 is SGHDT and CDR2 YYEEEE. The CDR3 runs to 18 residues. CDR3: CASSLEGWGAKRTYEQYF. DNA for the CDR3: TGTGCCAGCAGCTTGGAGGGTTGGGGGGCGAAGAGAACCTACGAGCAGTACTTC.

The rearrangement joins TRBV7-9 to TRBJ1-2, with D perhaps TRBD1 (6 bases). Trimming took 2 bases from V and 4 from J, leaving 14 bases between them. Germline CDR1 SEHNR, CDR2 FQNEAQ (reference sequence). The CDR3 extends over 15 amino acids. CDR3 bases: TGTGCCAGCAGCTTAATTGGGGGGACAAGCTATGGCTACACCTTC. Translation: CASSLIGGTSYGYTF. Full variable domain (rest looked up from reference TRBV7-9 and TRBJ1-2): DTGVSQNPRHKITKRGQNVTFRCDPISEHNRLYWYRQTLGQGPEFLTYFQNEAQLEKSRLLSDRFSAERPKGSFSTLEIQRTEQGDSAMYLCASSLIGGTSYGYTFGSGTRLTVV.

The J gene is TRBJ1-2, the V gene TRBV6-1; D is perhaps TRBD1 (6 bases). The germline CDR1 and CDR2 sequences are MNHNS and SASEGT. Between the trimmed V and J ends, which lost 11 bases and 5 bases, there was a span of 15 bases. CDR3 length: 12 residues. The CDR3 sequence is CAATTGGYGYTF. CDR3 coding DNA: TGTGCCGCTACGACAGGTGGATATGGCTACACCTTC.

The chain couples TRBV6-5 to TRBJ2-1; D is possibly TRBD2 (7 bases). Trimming shortened V by 2 bases and J by 2 bases, and 13 bases separated the two germline ends. The CDR3 contains 16 residues. Germline V gene lookup returns CDR1 MNHEY and CDR2 SVGAGI. CDR3 sequence (DNA): TGTGCCAGCAGTTACGATAGGGGGGGGACCTACAATGAGCAGTTCTTC. Its protein is CASSYDRGGTYNEQFF.

The V gene is TRBV5-1, the J gene TRBJ1-2; no definite D call. The germline CDR1 and CDR2 sequences are SGHRS and YFSETQ. Trimming cost V 0 bases and J 4 bases, with 10 bases left between them. The CDR3 is made up of 14 amino acids. As DNA, the CDR3 is TGCGCCAGCAGCTTGGCGGTGCCTCCCTATGGCTACACCTTC. This codes for CASSLAVPPYGYTF.

The V call is TRBV19, the J call TRBJ1-2; TRBD1 matches 8 bases. Germline loops: CDR1 LNHDA, CDR2 SQIVND (reference sequence). The trim removed 9 bases at V and 4 bases at J, leaving 16 bases unmatched. This CDR3 region has 16 residues. The CDR3 here is CASRVVPGGYSYGYTF. Written as DNA, the CDR3 is TGTGCCAGCCGAGTAGTACCAGGGGGCTATAGCTATGGCTACACCTTC.

The rearrangement links TRBV6-6 to TRBJ2-7; D unresolved. The CDR3 sequence is 14 residues long. Looked up from germline, CDR1 is MNHNY and CDR2 is SVGAGI (reference sequence). The V and J ends lost 0 bases and 5 bases respectively, with 11 bases between them. CDR3 amino acids: CASSYSRNGNEQYF. The CDR3 nucleotides read TGTGCCAGCAGTTACTCACGAAATGGGAACGAGCAGTACTTC.

In its sample, this clone was seen a few times. V gene TRBV28 combines with J gene TRBJ2-6; unclear D gene. V was shortened by 6 bases and J by 4 bases, with 7 bases between the two germline ends. The CDR3 length is 13 residues. The germline V gene encodes CDR1 MDHEN and CDR2 SYDVKM. The CDR3 region is CASSLAGANVLTF. The CDR3 nucleotides read TGTGCCAGCAGCCTCGCCGGGGCCAACGTCCTGACTTTC.

The table lists this clone with a count of one. The genes are TRBV7-9 and TRBJ2-5; TRBD1 matches at 9 bases. The end of the DNA aligns better with TRBJ2-7, so the J call may be wrong. Germline CDR1 and CDR2: SEHNR and FQNEAQ (reference sequence). This CDR3 spans 15 amino acids. The CDR3 DNA is TGTGCCAGCAGCGAGAACAACAGGGGGCGGGTCGAGCAGTACTTC. This sequence encodes CASSENNRGRVEQYF.

The chain combines TRBV6-4 with TRBJ1-2, with D unclear. This CDR3 contains 13 residues. CDR1 is MRHNA and CDR2 is SNTAGT in the germline V gene. Trimming left V 0 bases short and J 8 bases short, with 10 bases between. The CDR3 here is CASSDSNRGGYTF. The DNA for the CDR3 is TGTGCCAGCAGTGACTCGAATCGTGGCGGCTACACCTTC.

The V call is TRBV5-6, the J call TRBJ2-2, with D hard to call. The CDR3 is 11 amino acids. Germline V gene data show CDR1 as SGHDT and CDR2 as YYEEEE. V was cut by 5 bases and J by 8 bases, with 7 bases left in between. The CDR3 bases are TGTGCCAGCAGAAAGTCTGGGGAGCTGTTTTTT. This encodes CASRKSGELFF.

This clone was counted once. The chain's CDR3 is CASSLDWERDYGYTF. CDR3 in DNA: TGCGCCAGCAGCCTCGATTGGGAGAGGGATTATGGCTACACCTTC. The chain couples TRBV4-1 to TRBJ1-2, with D uncertain. Germline V gene lookup returns CDR1 MGHRA and CDR2 YSYEKL. V lost 4 bases to trimming and J lost 5 bases, with 17 bases between them. CDR3 length: 15 amino acids.

The rearrangement uses TRBV7-2 and TRBJ2-7; D may be TRBD2 (7 bases). The CDR3 runs to 15 residues. From germline, CDR1 is SGHTA and CDR2 FQGNSA. Trimming left V 5 bases short and J 6 bases short, with 20 bases between. Here the CDR3 DNA reads TGTGCCAGCAGCCCCGGGGGAGGGGGGGTGTTCGAGCAGTACTTC. The encoded protein is CASSPGGGGVFEQYF.

The chain links TRBV6-6 to TRBJ1-1, with D possibly TRBD1 on 6 matching bases. The CDR3 is 13 amino acids. Trimming stripped 2 bases from V and 5 bases from J, with 9 bases between. Looked up from germline, CDR1 is MNHNY and CDR2 is SVGAGI (reference sequence). The CDR3 here is CASSYDRRTEAFF. The CDR3 DNA follows: TGTGCCAGCAGTTACGACAGGCGAACTGAAGCTTTCTTT.

The V call is TRBV19, the J call TRBJ1-4; TRBD1 is a possible D gene (5 bases). CDR3 size: 15 residues. Germline V gene sequence: CDR1 LNHDA, CDR2 SQIVND (reference sequence). V dropped 8 bases and J dropped 0 bases, with 13 bases sitting between them. For the CDR3, the DNA is TGTGCCAGTTCGAGGGGTAACCCAACTAATGAAAAACTGTTTTTT. This sequence encodes CASSRGNPTNEKLFF.